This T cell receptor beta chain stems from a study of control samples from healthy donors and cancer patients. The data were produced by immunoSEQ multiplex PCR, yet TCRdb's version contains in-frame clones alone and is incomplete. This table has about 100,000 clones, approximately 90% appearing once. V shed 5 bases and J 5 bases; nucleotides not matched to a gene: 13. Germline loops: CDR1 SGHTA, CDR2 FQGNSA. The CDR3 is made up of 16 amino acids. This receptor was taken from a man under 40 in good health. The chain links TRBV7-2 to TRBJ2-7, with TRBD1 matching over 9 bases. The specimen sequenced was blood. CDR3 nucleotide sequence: TGTGCCAGCAGCCCAAATTCCGACAGGGGGTCTAACGAGCAGTACTTC. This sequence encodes CASSPNSDRGSNEQYF.